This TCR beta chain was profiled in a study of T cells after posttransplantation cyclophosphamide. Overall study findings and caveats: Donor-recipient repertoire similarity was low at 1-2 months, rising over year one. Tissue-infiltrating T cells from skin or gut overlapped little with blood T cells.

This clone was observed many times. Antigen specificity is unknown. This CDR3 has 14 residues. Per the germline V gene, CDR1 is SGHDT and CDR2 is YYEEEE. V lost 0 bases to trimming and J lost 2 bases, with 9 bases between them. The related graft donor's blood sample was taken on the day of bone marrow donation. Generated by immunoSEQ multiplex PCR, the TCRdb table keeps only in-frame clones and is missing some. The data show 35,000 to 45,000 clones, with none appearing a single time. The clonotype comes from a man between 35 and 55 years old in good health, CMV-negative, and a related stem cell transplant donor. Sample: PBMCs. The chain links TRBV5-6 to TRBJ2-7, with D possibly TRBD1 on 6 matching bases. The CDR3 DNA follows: TGTGCCAGCAGCTTGGGGACAGCCACCTACGAGCAGTACGTC. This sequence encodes CASSLGTATYEQYV.